These 20 T cell receptor beta chains share one sample of origin, sequenced in a study of blood T cell repertoires in COVID-19. TCRdb's copy holds only in-frame clones and misses some; the assay was immunoSEQ multiplex PCR. The profile shows tens of thousands of clones, around 81% of them singletons. The sequenced sample was peripheral blood. These receptor sequences come from a human donor in a cohort sampled during active COVID-19.

The chain employs TRBV7-2 and TRBJ1-6; maybe TRBD1 (6 bases). CDR1 and CDR2 (germline): SGHTA, FQGNSA. V shed 4 bases and J shed 9 bases, with 19 bases lying between them. The CDR3 runs 16 residues. The CDR3 DNA reads as TGTGCCAGCAGCTATAGACAGGTTCCCCTGGGTTCACCCCTCCACTTT. Its protein product is CASSYRQVPLGSPLHF.

This clone showed up just once. CDR3 nucleotide sequence: TGTGCCAGCAGCGTGACTAGCGGAACGCAGTTCTTC. It encodes CASSVTSGTQFF. The genes are TRBV7-8 and TRBJ2-1; TRBD2 agrees at 9 bases. The junction had 5 bases not matched to a gene; V was cut back by 5 bases and J by 12 bases. The CDR3 has 12 amino acids. Germline V CDR1 and CDR2: SGHVS, FQNEAQ.

The chain links TRBV27 to TRBJ2-7; D possibly corresponds to TRBD1 (6 bases). The CDR3 runs 14 residues. CDR1 MNHEY and CDR2 SMNVEV come from the germline V gene (reference sequence). Trimming pared 6 bases from V and 3 bases from J, leaving 15 bases between. CDR3 sequence reads: CASRVRGLFYEQYF. The CDR3 bases are TGTGCCAGCAGGGTCAGGGGCTTATTCTACGAGCAGTACTTC.

The chain joins TRBV5-5 to TRBJ2-3; D perhaps matches TRBD1 (5 bases). Trimming pared 4 bases from V and 2 bases from J, leaving 11 bases between. The CDR3 sequence is 14 residues long. CDR1 and CDR2 (germline): SGHKS, YYEKEE (reference sequence). The CDR3, as DNA: TGTGCCAGCAGCGATTGGGGCAACACAGATACGCAGTATTTT. This sequence encodes CASSDWGNTDTQYF.

V and J are TRBV11-3 and TRBJ2-2; D not certain. Trimming cost V 7 bases and J 2 bases, with 5 bases left between them. The CDR3 runs to 12 residues. Per the germline V gene, CDR1 is SGHNT and CDR2 is YENEEA. The CDR3: CASTPNTGELFF. CDR3 nucleotide sequence: TGTGCCAGCACCCCTAACACCGGGGAGCTGTTTTTT. Using reference TRBV11-3 and TRBJ2-2 for the parts outside the CDR3, the full variable domain is EAGVVQSPRYKIIEKKQPVAFWCNPISGHNTLYWYLQNLGQGPELLIRYENEEAVDDSQLPKDRFSAERLKGVDSTLKIQPAELGDSAVYLCASTPNTGELFFGEGSRLTVL.

In its sample, this clone was seen once. This sequence joins TRBV5-1 and TRBJ2-5; D unresolved. The V gene lost 4 bases and the J gene lost 2 bases, with 12 bases spanning the gap. Germline V gene sequence: CDR1 SGHRS, CDR2 YFSETQ. The CDR3 is 14 amino acids. The CDR3 region is CASSRRAAQETQYF. In DNA, the CDR3 is TGCGCCAGCAGCCGCCGTGCGGCTCAAGAGACCCAGTACTTC.

The genes are TRBV19 and TRBJ1-5, with a weak D call TRBD1 (6 bases). The CDR3 runs to 14 residues. Germline V gene lookup returns CDR1 LNHDA and CDR2 SQIVND (reference sequence). Trimming stripped 5 bases from V and 3 bases from J, with 11 bases between. CDR3 sequence: CASSHDRNNQPQHF. The CDR3 DNA reads TGTGCCAGTAGTCATGACAGGAACAATCAGCCCCAGCATTTT. The complete variable domain, with remaining parts taken from reference TRBV19 and TRBJ1-5, reads DGGITQSPKYLFRKEGQNVTLSCEQNLNHDAMYWYRQDPGQGLRLIYYSQIVNDFQKGDIAEGYSVSREKKESFPLTVTSAQKNPTAFYLCASSHDRNNQPQHFGDGTRLSIL.

This clone was seen once. This chain joins TRBV19 and TRBJ1-4; D might be TRBD1 (6 bases). CDR3 size: 17 residues. V was shortened by 6 bases and J by 3 bases, with 20 bases between the two germline ends. CDR1 is LNHDA and CDR2 is SQIVND in the germline V gene (reference sequence). CDR3 bases: TGTGCCAGTAGCGGGGGGGCCGCCGGGCGGGCTAATGAAAAACTGTTTTTT. Translated: CASSGGAAGRANEKLFF.

This clone appeared a few times. V is TRBV4-1 and J is TRBJ1-5; D is perhaps TRBD1 (6 bases). Germline V gives CDR1 MGHRA, CDR2 YSYEKL. Trimming shortened V by 2 bases and J by 7 bases, and 18 bases separated the two germline ends. The CDR3 spans 16 residues. In DNA form, the CDR3 reads TGCGCCAGCAGCCAAATAGATAGTGTTCAGGGGCAGCCCCAGCATTTT. Protein sequence: CASSQIDSVQGQPQHF.

The V and J genes are TRBV9 and TRBJ2-1, with D uncertain. Germline CDR1 reads SGDLS; CDR2 reads YYNGEE. The CDR3 has 13 residues. Trimming pared 4 bases from V and 8 bases from J, leaving 13 bases between. CDR3 residues: CASSPTRFDEQFF. DNA of the CDR3: TGTGCCAGCAGCCCAACCCGGTTCGATGAGCAGTTCTTC.

This chain uses TRBV5-6 with TRBJ1-1, with D tentatively TRBD1 (6 bases). V was clipped by 6 bases and J by 1 base, with 16 bases between them. The CDR3 consists of 15 residues. CDR1 and CDR2 (germline): SGHDT, YYEEEE. The CDR3 sequence is CASTKGGRGNTEAFF. CDR3 coding DNA: TGTGCCAGCACCAAGGGGGGGAGAGGGAACACTGAAGCTTTCTTT.

This chain links TRBV5-1 with TRBJ1-2; 8 nucleotides align to TRBD1. Per the germline V gene, CDR1 is SGHRS and CDR2 is YFSETQ. J lost 3 bases, V lost 4 bases, and 8 bases had no gene match. The CDR3 sequence is 15 residues long. The CDR3 region is CASSPGPGQDYGYTF. The CDR3 nucleotides read TGCGCCAGCAGCCCTGGACCGGGACAGGACTATGGCTACACCTTC. Using reference TRBV5-1 and TRBJ1-2 for the parts outside the CDR3, the full variable domain is KAGVTQTPRYLIKTRGQQVTLSCSPISGHRSVSWYQQTPGQGLQFLFEYFSETQRNKGNFPGRFSGRQFSNSRSEMNVSTLELGDSALYLCASSPGPGQDYGYTFGSGTRLTVV.

This chain links TRBV7-2 with TRBJ2-1; D uncertain. V lost 0 bases and J 9 bases, leaving 6 bases between the germline ends. The CDR3 totals 12 residues. The germline gives CDR1 SGHTA, CDR2 FQGNSA. The CDR3 DNA sequence: TGTGCCAGCAGCTTAGCCGGTCTTGAGCAGTTCTTC. Amino acids: CASSLAGLEQFF.

The rearrangement links TRBV10-3 to TRBJ1-6; D is possibly TRBD1 (5 bases). The V gene's germline CDR1 is ENHRY and CDR2 SYGVKD. The CDR3 sequence is 14 residues long. Trimming pared 11 bases from V and 4 bases from J, leaving 15 bases between. CDR3 sequence (DNA): TGTGCCGCTTCTCAGGGCAATTATAATTCACCCCTCCACTTT. Its translation: CAASQGNYNSPLHF.

This clone was found once. This chain connects TRBV5-5 to TRBJ2-5; 9 bases agree with TRBD2. This CDR3 region has 15 residues. The V segment lost 1 base and the J segment 2 bases; nucleotides outside the gene matches: 3. From germline, CDR1 is SGHKS and CDR2 YYEKEE (reference sequence). CDR3 sequence reads: CASSLRAGGQETQYF. CDR3 DNA: TGTGCCAGCAGCTTGAGGGCGGGGGGGCAAGAGACCCAGTACTTC.

The chain employs TRBV18 and TRBJ1-1, with 9 bases matching TRBD1. There are 15 residues in the CDR3. Germline V CDR1 and CDR2: KGHSH, LQKENI. The V segment lost 6 bases and the J segment 5 bases; nucleotides outside the gene matches: 10. The CDR3 reads CASSRDREDWTEAFF. CDR3 sequence (DNA): TGTGCCAGCTCGAGGGACAGGGAAGATTGGACTGAAGCTTTCTTT.

The chain recombines TRBV5-1 with TRBJ1-4; D is perhaps TRBD1 (6 bases). Looked up from germline, CDR1 is SGHRS and CDR2 is YFSETQ. The CDR3 is 14 amino acids. V lost 4 bases and J 7 bases, leaving 14 bases between the germline ends. CDR3 nucleotides: TGCGCCAGCAGCACCCCGGGACAACCTGAAAAACTGTTTTTT. Translated, it gives CASSTPGQPEKLFF.

V usage is TRBV14 and J usage is TRBJ2-7, with 9 bases fitting TRBD1. The CDR3 totals 16 residues. The germline V gene has CDR1 SGHDN and CDR2 FVKESK. V dropped 0 bases and J dropped 5; count of bases not matched to a gene: 8. The CDR3 region has the DNA TGTGCCAGCAGCCAAGAGGGACAGGGTCTAATCCACGAGCAGTACTTC. Translation: CASSQEGQGLIHEQYF.

This chain links TRBV28 with TRBJ2-7; maybe TRBD2 (6 bases). The V end lost 2 bases, the J end lost 2 bases, and 13 bases lay between the germline ends. The CDR3 totals 15 residues. Germline values: CDR1 MDHEN, CDR2 SYDVKM. CDR3 region: CASSLRLGGTYEQYF. CDR3 DNA sequence: TGTGCCAGCAGTTTAAGGCTGGGGGGAACCTACGAGCAGTACTTC.

V usage is TRBV6-5 and J usage is TRBJ2-7; TRBD1 agrees at 9 bases. This CDR3 is built from 15 residues. Germline CDR1 is MNHEY and CDR2 is SVGAGI. After removal of 7 bases from V and 2 bases from J, the junction contained 9 bases not matched to a gene. DNA of the CDR3: TGTGCCAGCACTTTAGAGGGGACAGGGACCTACGAGCAGTACTTC. It yields the protein CASTLEGTGTYEQYF.